This T cell receptor (beta chain) emerged from a study of blood T cell repertoires in COVID-19. The V gene end was trimmed by 9 bases and the J gene end by 2 bases; junction bases not matched to a gene: 4. This CDR3 is built from 15 residues. In germline, CDR1 is SGHVS, CDR2 FNYEAQ. Assay: immunoSEQ multiplex PCR; the TCRdb copy retains only in-frame clones and omits some. The sample lists approximately 80,000 clones, approximately 88% occurring once. The source material was peripheral blood. The clonotype originates from a woman aged 80 or over with acute or convalescent COVID-19. V gene TRBV7-6 combines with J gene TRBJ2-3; 14 bases are a match to TRBD2. CDR3 sequence: CASGLAGGSTDTQYF. The CDR3 nucleotides read TGTGCCAGTGGACTAGCGGGAGGCTCCACAGATACGCAGTATTTT.